Listed here is a single T cell receptor beta chain. Its antigen is not identified. Through 5' RACE with UMI labels, the TRB cDNA libraries were prepared. TCRdb reanalyzed the 5' RACE reads, giving one entry per CDR3 protein sequence and no DNA. The table lists about 110,000 distinct CDR3 sequences. The CDR3 contains 14 residues. In germline, CDR1 is ENHRY, CDR2 SYGVKD. The sample is drawn from a study of CXCR3-negative and CXCR3-positive naive CD8 T cells. Study-wide results and limits: In CXCR3-positive naive cells, the TRB CDR3s were more hydrophobic than in CXCR3-negative naive cells. Memory cells diverged, while naive CXCR3-positive and CXCR3-negative cells had similar TRBV-TRBJ usage.

The sample comprised naive CXCR3+ CD8+ T cells from blood. Subset in this sample: CD45RO-CCR7+CD27+CD95- naive CD8+ T cells expressing CXCR3 (TNR3+). The clonotype was recovered from a human donor in good health. Some clones in this sample may be carry-over from other donors' samples. The chain couples TRBV10-3 to TRBJ2-7; as DNA is missing, the TRBD1 call by TCRdb cannot be tested. CDR3 region: CAISDWDSSYEQYF.